This is a list of T cell receptor beta chains from one sample in a study of T cell responses to AZD1222 COVID-19 vaccine. This table comes from immunoSEQ multiplex PCR, and its TCRdb copy is limited to in-frame clones, with some not included. This sample has about 210,000 clones; roughly 92% occur once, and the top ten carry 1% to 1.5%. The sample here was peripheral blood, taken on day 0 of AZD1222 vaccination. The receptor set was obtained from an adult in good health. The CDR3 runs from the conserved cysteine through the conserved F or W. D genes are given only for firm matches. A row's size may be missing; if present it is once, few, many or a size class.

TRBJ2-3 | TRBD2 | - | TRBV3-1/TRBV3-2 | TGTGCCAGCAGCCGAACTAGCGGGGGCCTCACAGATACGCAGTATTTT | CASSRTSGGLTDTQYF
TRBJ1-6 | - | few | TRBV6-4 | TGTGCCAGCACCGCCAATCCAGGGAATTCACCCCTCCACTTT | CASTANPGNSPLHF
TRBJ2-1 | - | - | TRBV15 | TGTGCCACCAGGGGCAGGGCGGGGCACTACAATGAGCAGTTCTTC | CATRGRAGHYNEQFF
TRBJ2-7 | - | once | TRBV11-2 | TGTGCCAGCAGCTTAAGGGACACATCTTTAGGCTACGAGCAGTACTTC | CASSLRDTSLGYEQYF
TRBJ1-4 | TRBD1 | - | TRBV5-1 | TGCGCCAGCAGCTCGTCCGGGACAGGGGATGAAAAACTGTTTTTT | CASSSSGTGDEKLFF
TRBJ2-5 | TRBD2 | - | TRBV3-1/TRBV3-2 | TGTGCCAGCAGCCAAGGTCCTAGCGGCCAAGAGACCCAGTACTTC | CASSQGPSGQETQYF
TRBJ1-1 | - | - | TRBV5-1 | TGCGCCAGCAGCTTTATCTCTGGCACGAACACTGAAGCTTTCTTT | CASSFISGTNTEAFF
TRBJ1-5 | - | - | TRBV24-1 | TGTGCCACCAGTGACCCCCAGGGTGTTGCTGCGTATAGCAATCAGCCCCAGCATTTT | CATSDPQGVAAYSNQPQHF
TRBJ1-6 | - | - | TRBV28 | TGTGCCTCCTCGGTCAACACCCTAAATAATTCACCCCTCCACTTT | CASSVNTLNNSPLHF
TRBJ1-3 | - | - | TRBV5-1 | TGCGCCAGCAGCTTGGCTTCCTCTGGAAACACCATATATTTT | CASSLASSGNTIYF
TRBJ1-2 | TRBD1 | - | TRBV19 | TGTGCCAGTAGCCCGGGACAGGGTGCTGGTGGCTACACCTTC | CASSPGQGAGGYTF
TRBJ1-2 | TRBD1 | - | TRBV14 | TGTGCCAGCAGCCGGACAGGACTCTATGGCTACACCTTC | CASSRTGLYGYTF
TRBJ2-2 | TRBD1 | - | TRBV15 | TGTGCCACCAGCAGAGATGAGGGGGCCAACACCGGGGAGCTGTTTTTT | CATSRDEGANTGELFF
TRBJ2-2 | - | - | TRBV19 | TGTGCCAGCCAGGTTGGGGCCAACACCGGGGAGCTGTTTTTT | CASQVGANTGELFF
TRBJ2-7 | TRBD1 | once | TRBV2 | TGTGCCAGCAGTGCCCTCGGGACAGGGTTCGACGAGCAGTACTTC | CASSALGTGFDEQYF
TRBJ2-4 | - | - | TRBV7-2 | TGTGCCAGCAGCTCCCAGCTGGGGGGCGGAGACATTCAGTACTTC | CASSSQLGGGDIQYF
TRBJ1-2 | - | - | TRBV7-9 | TGTGCCAGCAGCCCTGACAGGTGGTATGGCTACACCTTC | CASSPDRWYGYTF
TRBJ2-7 | - | - | TRBV7-2 | TGTGCCAGCAGAACCCGGACAGTCTCCTACGAGCAGTACTTC | CASRTRTVSYEQYF
TRBJ2-7 | TRBD1 | - | TRBV18 | TGTGCCAGCTCCGGCCTGGGACAGGGGGGGGACGAGCAGTACTTC | CASSGLGQGGDEQYF
TRBJ2-3 | TRBD1 | - | TRBV14 | TGTGCCAGCAGCCAGGACAGGCAGGCTAGCACAGATACGCAGTATTTT | CASSQDRQASTDTQYF
TRBJ1-5 | TRBD1 | once | TRBV6-5 | TGTGCCAGCAAACGGGGACAGGGGAACCAGCCCCAGCATTTT | CASKRGQGNQPQHF
TRBJ2-7 | - | - | TRBV15 | TGTGCCACCAGCAGCGCAGGAGACGAGCAGTACTTC | CATSSAGDEQYF
TRBJ1-4 | - | - | TRBV19 | TGTGCCAGTAGGGACAGTTCACTTCGAGAAAAACTGTTTTTT | CASRDSSLREKLFF
TRBJ1-5 | - | - | TRBV6-6 | TGTGCCAGCAGCGCCGGGACAAGAGATCAGCCCCAGCATTTT | CASSAGTRDQPQHF
TRBJ2-2 | TRBD1 | - | TRBV28 | TGTGCCAGCAACGCCCCGGGACAGATCACCGGGGAGCTGTTTTTT | CASNAPGQITGELFF
TRBJ1-2 | - | - | TRBV4-2 | TGTGCCAGCAGCCAAGACAGAGACTGGGACGGCTACACCTTC | CASSQDRDWDGYTF
TRBJ2-1 | - | - | TRBV6-5 | TGTGCCAGCAGTTACTCGGGGGGTCAAGGGAGTGAGCAGTTCTTC | CASSYSGGQGSEQFF
TRBJ1-3 | - | - | TRBV4-3 | TGCGCCAGCAGCCAAGATTTTAGGACAGCTCCTGGAAACACCATATATTTT | CASSQDFRTAPGNTIYF
TRBJ1-5 | - | - | TRBV19 | TGTGCCAGCAGACCCCAGGGAACTAGCAATCAGCCCCAGCATTTT | CASRPQGTSNQPQHF
TRBJ2-7 | - | - | TRBV7-6 | TGTGCCAGCAGCTCCCGCTCCTACGAGCAGTACTTC | CASSSRSYEQYF
TRBJ1-5 | - | - | TRBV6-1 | TGTGCCAGCAGTGAAGCCCCAGGTAACAATCAGCCCCAGCATTTT | CASSEAPGNNQPQHF
TRBJ2-6 | - | - | TRBV7-2 | TGTGCCAGCACTGACAGAGGCTCTGGGGCCAACGTCCTGACTTTC | CASTDRGSGANVLTF
TRBJ2-7 | TRBD2 | - | TRBV25-1 | TGTGCCAGCAGTGAATCACAACAGGCCGGGGGGTACGAGCAGTACTTC | CASSESQQAGGYEQYF
TRBJ2-7 | - | few | TRBV10-3 | TGTGCCATCAGTGCCTATGAGGGGGGTGAGCAGTACTTC | CAISAYEGGEQYF
TRBJ1-5 | - | - | TRBV30 | TGTGCCTGGAGTCCGGACAGCAATCAGCCCCAGCATTTT | CAWSPDSNQPQHF
TRBJ1-6 | - | - | TRBV3-1/TRBV3-2 | TGTGCCAGCAGCCAAGCGACAGGCTCCCCTGGTTCACCCCTCCACTTT | CASSQATGSPGSPLHF
TRBJ1-5 | - | - | TRBV27 | TGTGCCAGCAGTTCCCTACCGGGCGGCCCGCGCCAGCCCCAGCATTTT | CASSSLPGGPRQPQHF
TRBJ2-1 | TRBD1 | - | TRBV6-1 | TGTGCCAGCAGTGAAGGTCGACAGGGTTGGTTCTTC | CASSEGRQGWFF
TRBJ1-1 | TRBD1 | - | TRBV3-1/TRBV3-2 | TGTGCCAGCAGCCGACAGGGGACTGAAGCTTTCTTT | CASSRQGTEAFF
TRBJ1-1 | TRBD1 | - | TRBV19 | TGTGCCAGCACGGACAGGGCTATGAACACTGAAGCTTTCTTT | CASTDRAMNTEAFF
TRBJ1-1 | TRBD1 | - | TRBV3-1/TRBV3-2 | TGTGCCAGCAGCCAAGAGTGGGACAGTGGAGCTTTCTTT | CASSQEWDSGAFF
TRBJ2-1 | - | once | TRBV4-2 | TGTGCCAGCAGCCAACCAACCCCGGGAGAGCAGTTCTTC | CASSQPTPGEQFF
TRBJ2-2 | - | - | TRBV5-1 | TGCGCCAGCAGCTTGGGTCAGACGAACACCGGGGAGCTGTTTTTT | CASSLGQTNTGELFF
TRBJ1-6 | TRBD1 | once | TRBV20-1 | TGCAGTGCTAGTCGTGGGGGACAGCTTAATTCACCCCTCCACTTT | CSASRGGQLNSPLHF
TRBJ1-2 | TRBD1 | once | TRBV7-2 | TGTGCCAGCAGCTTAGGACAGGGTGCCTATGGCTACACCTTC | CASSLGQGAYGYTF
TRBJ2-1 | - | - | TRBV4-1 | TGCGCCAGCAGCCAAAAACCGATGAGCTCCTACAATGAGCAGTTCTTC | CASSQKPMSSYNEQFF
TRBJ2-7 | TRBD1 | - | TRBV19 | TGTGCCAGTAGTATGGCAGGGGGCTTCTACGAGCAGTACTTC | CASSMAGGFYEQYF
TRBJ1-1 | TRBD1 | - | TRBV2 | TGTGCCAGCAGTCAACAGGGGGCGGACACTGAAGCTTTCTTT | CASSQQGADTEAFF
TRBJ2-2 | TRBD1 | - | TRBV2 | TGTGCCAGCAGACCGAGGGGGCTTCGGACCGGGGAGCTGTTTTTT | CASRPRGLRTGELFF
TRBJ2-7 | TRBD1 | - | TRBV18 | TGTGCCAGCTCACCTACAGGGGACGAGCAGTACTTC | CASSPTGDEQYF
TRBJ1-2 | - | - | TRBV5-4 | TGTGCCAGCAGTAACTACGGGACCGGGGTCTATGGCTACACCTTC | CASSNYGTGVYGYTF
TRBJ2-3 | TRBD2 | once | TRBV30 | TGTGCCTTATCTAGCGGGGTGACAGATACGCAGTATTTT | CALSSGVTDTQYF
TRBJ1-4 | - | - | TRBV6-6 | TGTGCCAGCAGTTGGACCCCTGTGTATGAAAAACTGTTTTTT | CASSWTPVYEKLFF
TRBJ1-4 | TRBD1 | - | TRBV18 | TGTGCCAGCTCACCAAACACGGGACAGGGTGTTGAAAAACTGTTTTTT | CASSPNTGQGVEKLFF
TRBJ1-5 | TRBD1 | - | TRBV19 | TGTGCCAGCAGGACAGGGGTCTTTGGCAATCAGCCCCAGCATTTT | CASRTGVFGNQPQHF
TRBJ1-1 | - | - | TRBV5-1 | TGCGCCAGCAGACGTCAGGCTGAAGCTTTCTTT | CASRRQAEAFF
TRBJ1-3 | TRBD1 | - | TRBV19 | TGTGCCAGTAGGTCGACAGGGACTCGCCTTTGGGTTTCTGGAAACACCATATATTTT | CASRSTGTRLWVSGNTIYF
TRBJ1-4 | TRBD1 | - | TRBV28 | TGTGCCAGCCTACCAGGGGACAGGGATGAAAAACTGTTTTTT | CASLPGDRDEKLFF
TRBJ1-1 | - | - | TRBV6-5 | TGTGCCAGCAGACAACCGGGTTACCCACAAGCTTTCTTT | CASRQPGYPQAFF
TRBJ2-6 | - | - | TRBV7-3 | TGTGCCAGCAGCCCGCGAGTCTCTGGGGCCAACGTCCTGACTTTC | CASSPRVSGANVLTF